A selection of T cell receptor beta chains follows, all from one sample in a study of blood T cell repertoires in COVID-19. Libraries were prepared by immunoSEQ multiplex PCR; TCRdb keeps only in-frame clonotypes and omits some of them. The sample carries roughly 96,000 clones, over 70% recorded once. The material sequenced was peripheral blood. Receptors originate from a man aged 60-69 years with acute or convalescent COVID-19. The CDR3 runs from the conserved cysteine through the conserved F or W.

V gene,CDR3 length,CDR3 protein
TRBV2,15,CASRALAGGAETQYF
TRBV19,15,CASSTDISTNEKLFF
TRBV10-2,13,CASKIAGEETQYF
TRBV7-3,13,CASSPGGSVKAFF
TRBV5-1,15,CASSLLAFPNTEAFF
TRBV5-1,16,CASSFEGAPNNSPLHF
TRBV24-1,14,CATSDGDRGQPQHF
TRBV6-5,13,CASSPRDSYGYTF
TRBV14,14,CASSPQGSGYGYTF
TRBV7-3,15,CASSLTANRGSAQYF
TRBV19,13,CASMWEVNTEAFF
TRBV12-2,18,CASRLATWDTGRDEKLFF
TRBV28,15,CASSGQGFIINEQFF
TRBV4-1,17,CASSRVKGPGGQETQYF
TRBV7-2,17,CASSLESPPQVTGELFF
TRBV3-1/TRBV3-2,14,CASSQEYQIYGYTF
TRBV25-1,13,CATSLAGEETQYF
TRBV5-4,16,CASSSVVGGLPHGYTF
TRBV5-1,17,CASSLSGTGTGMNEQFF
TRBV5-4,13,CASIHKSGGEAFF
TRBV18,14,CASSPTPGNEKLFF
TRBV7-8,15,CASSLGREGSDTQYF
TRBV4-3,16,CASSQEWGRTNEKLFF
TRBV6-1,15,CASSERSPGNYGYTF
TRBV30,14,CAWEGSAGQNEQFF
TRBV2,14,CASSERQGNTEAFF
TRBV5-4,14,CASSLNGGDTEAFF
TRBV30,15,CAWTQRGGYQETQYF
TRBV19,16,CASSIAGRGGYTEAFF
TRBV11-2,17,CASSLGQGIGLRTEAFF
TRBV19,15,CASSADRGRGTEAFF
TRBV2,14,CASSATDRDYGYTF
TRBV7-9,16,CASSLGGGRTYNEQFF
TRBV7-6,17,CATIGGTYLPNTGELFF
TRBV5-1,14,CASSSTGGNQPQHF
TRBV9,17,CASSPGGTGGTNEKLFF
TRBV30,15,CAWRGGNQGNTEAFF
TRBV12-3/TRBV12-4,12,CASSPSTDTQYF
TRBV6-5,15,CASSWDRASADTQYF
TRBV7-2,15,CASSFGTGWDTEAFF